This T cell receptor beta chain stems from a study of blood T cell repertoires in COVID-19 (dated by TCRdb to 2018 to 2021). In the study overall: Samples from collaborators originated in the United States, Italy and Spain and spanned both the acute and convalescent phases of COVID-19. Sample metadata almost always included a de-identified subject ID, COVID-19 status, age in years and sex. The material from the prospective study consisted of cDNA or gDNA derived from T cells, B-cell-depleted T cells, or PBMCs. Where available, HLA class I and class II types were obtained from metadata supplied by the sample provider rather than from assay-based typing. The samples were drawn from the first 160 participants of the ongoing ImmuneRACE study and from some 1,300 subjects provided by 6 global collaborators. Subjects who had been exposed to COVID-19, were actively infected with it, or had recovered from it provided the deeply sampled blood TCRbeta repertoires that made up the dataset. The repertoires were released in a freely available public database meant as a resource for research on the immune response to SARS-CoV-2.

At one collaborating source in Seattle, patients were enrolled during active infection and were followed longitudinally through the course of disease. Collaborating institutions collected whole blood in K2EDTA tubes following their own protocols. For TCRbeta analysis, collaborators shipped samples in one of three forms: frozen whole blood, isolated PBMCs, or DNA extracted from either of those sample types. The immunoSEQ Assay, a bias-controlled multiplex PCR, was used to amplify TCRbeta CDR3 regions from genomic DNA. Per the authors' processing: The number of nucleated cells in each sample was estimated from the amplification of reference gene primers within the assay. To quantify the absolute abundance of each unique TCRbeta CDR3 rearrangement, sequence reads were collapsed and filtered. Productive Simpson clonality was computed per sample as the square root of Simpson's diversity index over productive rearrangements. Sourced from immuneACCESS, this table was stored by TCRdb with only in-frame sequences that have V and J called. A share of the clones is absent; for the studies checked, an unresolved V gene accounts for under half, and the remainder has no known explanation. The V and J calls and clone size were taken over from that table, and D and trimming were inferred from the DNA. Within this sample are roughly 150,000 clones, with roughly 86% of them counted one time only. The ten largest clones add up to about 2.5% of the sample.

On the study overall, not on this receptor specifically: How much clinical and demographic metadata was included differed by source and by participant, and the metadata was provided uncurated.

On this clone itself: What antigen it recognizes has not been identified. The input lacks base qualities; no much larger clone sits a single base away.

The germline V gene encodes CDR1 MNHNY and CDR2 SVGAGI (reference sequence). Trimming leaves V shorter by 1 base and J shorter by 6 bases, with the junction holding 8 bases beyond the gene matches. Spanning cysteine to phenylalanine, the CDR3 consists of 16 amino acids. CDR3 DNA is the only sequence kept; it has 48 bases, read in frame from the first base. This TCR was sampled from a woman aged 80 or over with COVID-19, enrolled during active disease. Source material: peripheral blood. The V gene is TRBV6-6 and the J gene is TRBJ2-2; 7 middle bases align to TRBD2. At the DNA level, the sequence is TGTGCCAGCAGTTACTTTGGCGGGAGTGGCCCCGGGGAGCTGTTTTTT. This encodes CASSYFGGSGPGELFF.